This T cell receptor beta chain emerged from a study of vaccination and CD4 T cells after COVID-19. Study background: Comprising six males and four females, the convalescent participants counted two Hispanic individuals among them.

Treatment noted: roughly nine-day PBMC culture with coronavirus spike peptide pools or control peptides (ViraFEST assay). First, ViraFEST expanded antigen-specific T cells with peptide pools, and next it sequenced the TCRs. The CDR3 extends over 14 amino acids. V dropped 5 bases and J dropped 1; count of bases not matched to a gene: 2. Per the germline V gene, CDR1 is LNHDA and CDR2 is SQIVND (reference sequence). Comment on this clonotype: What it binds is unknown.

The study sequenced cultured CD4+ T cell DNA using the Oncomine TCR Beta short-read assay. TCRdb passed the PCR reads through MiXCR, listing each CDR3 protein once. The sample includes 20,000 to 25,000 distinct CDR3 sequences, 67% of them seen just once. The sequencing used CD4+ T cells from blood, cultured in vitro, collected after SARS-CoV-2 vaccination. The chain links TRBV19 to TRBJ1-5; TRBD1 matches at 7 bases. The receptor's source is a human donor who received a COVID-19 vaccine. CDR3 region: CASSQTGSNQPQHF. The CDR3 DNA is TGTGCCAGTAGTCAGACAGGGAGCAATCAGCCCCAGCATTTT.